This T cell receptor beta chain is from a study of Graves' ophthalmopathy and Graves' hyperthyroidism. RNA served as the template for amplifying TCR beta CDR3 regions. First-round RT-PCR relied on HTBI primers, and a second-round multiplex PCR came next. One entry per CDR3 protein, called by TCRdb with MiXCR from the multiplex PCR reads. The table includes about 640,000 distinct CDR3 sequences, under 50% detected once. This receptor was identified in an adult man with Graves' ophthalmopathy. The specimen was peripheral blood.

The CDR3 sequence: CSVQDRGTIYF. CDR3 nucleotide sequence: TGCAGCGTTCAGGACAGGGGCACCATATATTTT. The chain has TRBV29-1 and TRBJ1-3; 9 bases are shared with TRBD1. V lost 5 bases to trimming and J lost 9 bases; unmatched junction nucleotides: 2. CDR1 and CDR2 (germline): SQVTM, ANQGSEA. This CDR3 region has 11 residues.